This T cell receptor (beta chain) was captured in a study of metastatic and nonmetastatic thyroid tumors. Nobody among the patients had been given any treatment before thyroid surgery. This clone has a count of ten or more. A much more abundant neighbour one base away suggests this may be a read error. TCRdb called clones again from the PCR reads with MiXCR. The data contain more than 20,000 clones, more than 25% of them seen just once; the ten biggest clones take up 4.5% to 5.5%. Sequencing used tumor tissue. The clonotype originates from a female donor with papillary thyroid cancer or a benign thyroid nodule (not recorded which). Some clones in this sample may be carry-over from other donors' samples.

The CDR3 is CASSTDRAYYGYTF. Written as DNA, the CDR3 is TGTGCCAGTAGTACGGACAGGGCTTACTATGGCTACACCTTC. This rearrangement joins TRBV19 to TRBJ1-2, with 8 bases identical to TRBD1. Germline CDR1 LNHDA, CDR2 SQIVND (reference sequence). The CDR3 runs to 14 residues. The junction had 4 bases not matched to a gene; V was cut back by 4 bases and J by 3 bases. Based on the CDR3 plus reference TRBV19 and TRBJ1-2, the full variable domain is DGGITQSPKYLFRKEGQNVTLSCEQNLNHDAMYWYRQDPGQGLRLIYYSQIVNDFQKGDIAEGYSVSREKKESFPLTVTSAQKNPTAFYLCASSTDRAYYGYTFGSGTRLTVV.